This TCR beta chain was identified during a study of T-cell memory formation after mild COVID-19. Study-level results: Memory sampled before infection contained some responding clones, suggesting cross-reactive memory joined. Day 15 to 85 contractors were CD4/CD8 balanced; later expanders leaned CD4+.

Germline V gene lookup returns CDR1 SQVTM and CDR2 ANQGSEA. V was clipped by 3 bases and J by 6 bases; unmatched bases: 12. The CDR3 sequence is 15 residues long. This clonotype was seen more than once but under ten times. What it recognizes is unknown. MiXCR, run by TCRdb on the 5' RACE reads, gives a single entry per CDR3 protein. The sample holds hundreds of thousands of distinct CDR3 sequences, approximately 15% seen once. V is TRBV29-1 and J is TRBJ2-3; 7 bases agree with TRBD2. The sequenced sample consisted of PBMCs or a T cell subset sorted from them (not recorded which). The receptor's source is a man younger than 35 who had mild COVID-19 (a few samples of this study predate the infection). Cell type and time point are not known. CDR3: CSVDPQRGGGDTQYF. CDR3 DNA: TGCAGCGTTGACCCCCAGCGGGGCGGCGGGGATACGCAGTATTTT.